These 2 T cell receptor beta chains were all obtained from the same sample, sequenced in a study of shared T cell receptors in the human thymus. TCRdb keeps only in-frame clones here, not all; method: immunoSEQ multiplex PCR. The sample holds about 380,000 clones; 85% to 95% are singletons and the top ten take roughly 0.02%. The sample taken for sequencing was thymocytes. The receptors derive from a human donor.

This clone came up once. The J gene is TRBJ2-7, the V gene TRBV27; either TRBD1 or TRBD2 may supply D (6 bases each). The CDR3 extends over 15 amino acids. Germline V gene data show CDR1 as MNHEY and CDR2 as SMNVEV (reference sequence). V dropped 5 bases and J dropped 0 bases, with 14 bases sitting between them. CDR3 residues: CASSPGALSSYEQYF. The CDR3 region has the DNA TGTGCCAGCAGTCCGGGGGCGCTCTCCTCCTACGAGCAGTACTTC.

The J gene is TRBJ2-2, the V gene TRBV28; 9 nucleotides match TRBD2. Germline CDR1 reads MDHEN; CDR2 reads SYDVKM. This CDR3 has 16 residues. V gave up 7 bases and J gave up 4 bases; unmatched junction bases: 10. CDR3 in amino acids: CASTFPRLAATGELFF. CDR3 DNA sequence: TGTGCCAGCACCTTCCCCCGACTAGCGGCCACCGGGGAGCTGTTTTTT. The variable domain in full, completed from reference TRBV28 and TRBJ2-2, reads DVKVTQSSRYLVKRTGEKVFLECVQDMDHENMFWYRQDPGLGLRLIYFSYDVKMKEKGDIPEGYSVSREKKERFSLILESASTNQTSMYLCASTFPRLAATGELFFGEGSRLTVL.